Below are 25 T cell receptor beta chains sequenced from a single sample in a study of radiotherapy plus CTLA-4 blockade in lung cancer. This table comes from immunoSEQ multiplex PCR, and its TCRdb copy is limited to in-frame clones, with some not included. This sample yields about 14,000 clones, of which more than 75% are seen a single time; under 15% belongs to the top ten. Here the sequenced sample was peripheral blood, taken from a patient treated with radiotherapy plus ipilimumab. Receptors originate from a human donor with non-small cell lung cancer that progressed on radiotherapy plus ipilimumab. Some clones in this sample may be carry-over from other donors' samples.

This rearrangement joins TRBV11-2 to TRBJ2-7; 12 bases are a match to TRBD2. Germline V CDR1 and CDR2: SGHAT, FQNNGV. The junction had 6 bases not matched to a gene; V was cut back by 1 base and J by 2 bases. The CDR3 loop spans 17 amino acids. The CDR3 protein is CASSLVGLAGRAYEQYF. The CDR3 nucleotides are TGTGCCAGCAGCTTAGTCGGACTAGCGGGACGTGCCTACGAGCAGTACTTC.

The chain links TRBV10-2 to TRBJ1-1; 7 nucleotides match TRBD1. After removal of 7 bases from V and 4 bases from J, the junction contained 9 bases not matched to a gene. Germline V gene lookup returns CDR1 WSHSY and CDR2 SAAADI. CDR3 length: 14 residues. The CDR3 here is CASTPTGSSTEAFF. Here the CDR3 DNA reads TGCGCCAGCACCCCGACAGGGTCTAGCACTGAAGCTTTCTTT.

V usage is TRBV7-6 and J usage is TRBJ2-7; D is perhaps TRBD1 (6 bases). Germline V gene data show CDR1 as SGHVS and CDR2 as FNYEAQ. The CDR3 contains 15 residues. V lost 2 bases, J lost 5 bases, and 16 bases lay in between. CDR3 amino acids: CASSLIAGDPHEQYF. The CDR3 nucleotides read TGTGCCAGCAGCTTAATCGCAGGGGACCCCCACGAGCAGTACTTC.

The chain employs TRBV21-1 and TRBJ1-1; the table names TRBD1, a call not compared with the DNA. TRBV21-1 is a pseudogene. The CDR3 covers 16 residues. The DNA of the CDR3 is TGTGCCAGCAGCAATTCTAAGGACAGACGTATACCCGAAGCTTTCTTT. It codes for CASSNSKDRRIPEAFF.

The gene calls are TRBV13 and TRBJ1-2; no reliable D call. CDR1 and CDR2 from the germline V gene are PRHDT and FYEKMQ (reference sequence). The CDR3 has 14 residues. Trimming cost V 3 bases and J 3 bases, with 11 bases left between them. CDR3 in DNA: TGTGCCAGCAGCTTGGGCCGGTCTGACTATGGCTACACCTTC. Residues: CASSLGRSDYGYTF.

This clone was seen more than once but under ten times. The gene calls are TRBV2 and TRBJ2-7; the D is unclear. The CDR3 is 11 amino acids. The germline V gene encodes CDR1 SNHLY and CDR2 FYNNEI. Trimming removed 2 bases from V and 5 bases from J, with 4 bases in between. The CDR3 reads CASSEFNEQYF. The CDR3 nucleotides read TGTGCCAGCAGTGAATTCAACGAGCAGTACTTC.

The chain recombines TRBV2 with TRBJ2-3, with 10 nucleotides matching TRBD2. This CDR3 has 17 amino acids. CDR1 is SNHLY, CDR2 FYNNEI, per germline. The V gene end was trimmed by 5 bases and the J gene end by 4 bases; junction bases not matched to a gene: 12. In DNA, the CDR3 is TGTGCCAGCAGTCCGAACCTCCTAGCGGGGGACCCAGATACGCAGTATTTT. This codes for CASSPNLLAGDPDTQYF.

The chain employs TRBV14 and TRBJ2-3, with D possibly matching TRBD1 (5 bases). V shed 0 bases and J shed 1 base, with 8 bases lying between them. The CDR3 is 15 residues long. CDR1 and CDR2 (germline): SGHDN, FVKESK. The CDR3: CASSQDPGRTDTQYF. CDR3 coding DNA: TGTGCCAGCAGCCAAGATCCAGGGCGCACAGATACGCAGTATTTT.

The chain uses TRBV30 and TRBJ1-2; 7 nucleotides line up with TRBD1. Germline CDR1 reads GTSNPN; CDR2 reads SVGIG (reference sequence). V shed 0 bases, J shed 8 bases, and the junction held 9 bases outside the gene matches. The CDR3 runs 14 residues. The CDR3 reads CAWSVPGRQGGYTF. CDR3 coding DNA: TGTGCCTGGAGTGTCCCCGGCAGACAGGGCGGCTACACCTTC.

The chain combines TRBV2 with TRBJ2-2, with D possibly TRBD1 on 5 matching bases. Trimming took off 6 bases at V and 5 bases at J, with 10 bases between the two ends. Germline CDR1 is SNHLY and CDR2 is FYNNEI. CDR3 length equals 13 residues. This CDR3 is CASRQVVTGELFF. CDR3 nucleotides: TGTGCCAGCAGACAGGTGGTGACCGGGGAGCTGTTTTTT.

CDR3 coding DNA: TGCAGCGTTGAGCGGGAGTGGAGGAATGAGCAGTTCTTC. Translating it yields CSVEREWRNEQFF. The gene calls are TRBV29-1 and TRBJ2-1; 7 bases map to TRBD2. Trimming cost V 3 bases and J 7 bases; bases outside gene matches: 6. This CDR3 has 13 amino acids. Germline V CDR1 and CDR2: SQVTM, ANQGSEA.

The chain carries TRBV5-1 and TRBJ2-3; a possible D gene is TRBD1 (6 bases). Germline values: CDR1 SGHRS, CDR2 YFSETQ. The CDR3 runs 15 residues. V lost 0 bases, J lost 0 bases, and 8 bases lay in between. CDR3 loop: CASSLEGVSTDTQYF. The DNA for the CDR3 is TGCGCCAGCAGCTTGGAGGGGGTTAGCACAGATACGCAGTATTTT.

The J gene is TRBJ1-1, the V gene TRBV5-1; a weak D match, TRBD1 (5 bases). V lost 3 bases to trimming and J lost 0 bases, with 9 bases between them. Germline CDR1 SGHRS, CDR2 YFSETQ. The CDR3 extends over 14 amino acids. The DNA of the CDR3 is TGCGCCAGCAGCTGGATGACAGTGAACACTGAAGCTTTCTTT. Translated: CASSWMTVNTEAFF.

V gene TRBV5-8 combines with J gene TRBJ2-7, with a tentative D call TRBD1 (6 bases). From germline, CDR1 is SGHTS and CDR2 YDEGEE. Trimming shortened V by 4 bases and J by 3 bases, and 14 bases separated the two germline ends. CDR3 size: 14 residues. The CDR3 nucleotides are TGTGCCAGCAGCCAAATGGGACACATCTACGAGCAGTACTTC. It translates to CASSQMGHIYEQYF.

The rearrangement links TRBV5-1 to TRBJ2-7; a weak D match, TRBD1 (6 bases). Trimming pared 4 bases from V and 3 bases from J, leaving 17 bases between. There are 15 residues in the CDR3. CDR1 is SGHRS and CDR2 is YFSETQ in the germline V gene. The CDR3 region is CASSPDGTHYYEQYF. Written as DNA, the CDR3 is TGCGCCAGCAGCCCGGATGGGACACATTACTACGAGCAGTACTTC.

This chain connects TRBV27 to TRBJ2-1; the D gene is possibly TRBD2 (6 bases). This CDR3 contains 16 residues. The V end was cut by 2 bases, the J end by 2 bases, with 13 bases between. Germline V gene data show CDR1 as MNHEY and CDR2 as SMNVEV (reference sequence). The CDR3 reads CASSLAAGRAYNEQFF. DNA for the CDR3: TGTGCCAGCAGTTTAGCGGCGGGACGAGCCTACAATGAGCAGTTCTTC.

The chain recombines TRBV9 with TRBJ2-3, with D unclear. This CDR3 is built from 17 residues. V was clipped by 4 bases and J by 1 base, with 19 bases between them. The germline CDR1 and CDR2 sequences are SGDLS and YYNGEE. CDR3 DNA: TGTGCCAGCAGCACCTCCTATTGGGCCCGCGGCACAGATACGCAGTATTTT. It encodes CASSTSYWARGTDTQYF.

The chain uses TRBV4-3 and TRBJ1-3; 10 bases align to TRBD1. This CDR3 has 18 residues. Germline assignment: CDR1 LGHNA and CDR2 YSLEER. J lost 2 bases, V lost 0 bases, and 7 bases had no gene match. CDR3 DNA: TGCGCCAGCAGCCAAGACCTCACCGGGACAGGGGCTGGAAACACCATATATTTT. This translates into CASSQDLTGTGAGNTIYF.

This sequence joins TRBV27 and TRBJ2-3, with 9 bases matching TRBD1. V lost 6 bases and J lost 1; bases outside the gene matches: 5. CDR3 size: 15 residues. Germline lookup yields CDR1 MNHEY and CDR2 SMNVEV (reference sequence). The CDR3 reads CASSNRDRGTDTQYF. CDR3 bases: TGTGCCAGCAGCAACCGGGACAGGGGCACAGATACGCAGTATTTT.

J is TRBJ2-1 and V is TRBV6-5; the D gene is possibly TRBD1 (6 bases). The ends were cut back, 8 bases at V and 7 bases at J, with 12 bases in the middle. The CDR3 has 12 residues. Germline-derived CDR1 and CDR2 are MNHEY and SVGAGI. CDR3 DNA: TGTGCCAGCGGGGGCCTTCTTAATGAGCAGTTCTTC. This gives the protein CASGGLLNEQFF.

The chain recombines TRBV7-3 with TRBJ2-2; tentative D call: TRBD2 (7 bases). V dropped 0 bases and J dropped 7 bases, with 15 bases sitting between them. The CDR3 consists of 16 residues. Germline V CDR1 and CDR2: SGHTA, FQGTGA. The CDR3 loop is CASSLTFRGARGELFF. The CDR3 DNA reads TGTGCCAGCAGCTTAACGTTCCGGGGGGCCCGCGGGGAGCTGTTTTTT.

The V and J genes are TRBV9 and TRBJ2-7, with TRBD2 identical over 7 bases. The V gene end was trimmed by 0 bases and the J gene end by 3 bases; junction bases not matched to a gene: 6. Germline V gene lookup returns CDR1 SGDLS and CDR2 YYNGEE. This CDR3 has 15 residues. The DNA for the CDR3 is TGTGCCAGCAGCGTAGAGGCTAGCGGTGACTACGAGCAGTACTTC. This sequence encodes CASSVEASGDYEQYF.

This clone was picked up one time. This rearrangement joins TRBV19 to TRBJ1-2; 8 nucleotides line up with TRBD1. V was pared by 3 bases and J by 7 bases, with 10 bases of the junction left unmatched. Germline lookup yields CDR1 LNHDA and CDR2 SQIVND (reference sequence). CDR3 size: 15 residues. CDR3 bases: TGTGCCAGTAGTATCCCAGGGGGCGCGTCGGTTGGCTACACCTTC. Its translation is CASSIPGGASVGYTF.

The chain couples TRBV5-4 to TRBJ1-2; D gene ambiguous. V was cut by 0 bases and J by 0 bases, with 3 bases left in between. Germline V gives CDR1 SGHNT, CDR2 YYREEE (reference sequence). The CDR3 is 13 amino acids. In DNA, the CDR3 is TGTGCCAGCAGCTTGGCTACTAACTATGGCTACACCTTC. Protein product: CASSLATNYGYTF. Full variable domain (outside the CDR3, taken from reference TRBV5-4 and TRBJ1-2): ETGVTQSPTHLIKTRGQQVTLRCSSQSGHNTVSWYQQALGQGPQFIFQYYREEENGRGNFPPRFSGLQFPNYSSELNVNALELDDSALYLCASSLATNYGYTFGSGTRLTVV.

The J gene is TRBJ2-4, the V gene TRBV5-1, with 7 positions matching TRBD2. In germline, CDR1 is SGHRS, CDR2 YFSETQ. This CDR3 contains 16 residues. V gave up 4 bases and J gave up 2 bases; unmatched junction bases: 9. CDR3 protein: CASSTTREGTKNIQYF. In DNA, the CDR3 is TGCGCCAGCAGCACGACGAGGGAGGGGACCAAAAACATTCAGTACTTC.